This T cell receptor beta chain was found in a study of STAT3 mutations in large granular lymphocyte leukemia. The method was immunoSEQ multiplex PCR; TCRdb's version includes in-frame clones alone and lacks a portion of them. This sample has tens of thousands of clones, with approximately 94% found just once. For this clone: Its antigen is currently unknown.

General study points: In T-cell large granular lymphocyte leukemia, about half of patients showed multiple immunodominant subclonotypes.

The TCR was taken from a man aged 40-49 years with T-cell large granular lymphocyte leukemia. Some clones in this sample may be carry-over from other donors' samples. The source material was peripheral blood mononuclear cells.

CDR3 sequence: CASSVLAGTDTQYF. The DNA of the CDR3 is TGTGCCAGCAGTGTACTAGCGGGGACAGATACGCAGTATTTT. V is TRBV2 and J is TRBJ2-3, with 10 bases aligning to TRBD2. CDR3 length equals 14 residues. Germline CDR1 and CDR2: SNHLY and FYNNEI. J gave up 3 bases and V 4 bases, and 1 base lay outside the gene matches.